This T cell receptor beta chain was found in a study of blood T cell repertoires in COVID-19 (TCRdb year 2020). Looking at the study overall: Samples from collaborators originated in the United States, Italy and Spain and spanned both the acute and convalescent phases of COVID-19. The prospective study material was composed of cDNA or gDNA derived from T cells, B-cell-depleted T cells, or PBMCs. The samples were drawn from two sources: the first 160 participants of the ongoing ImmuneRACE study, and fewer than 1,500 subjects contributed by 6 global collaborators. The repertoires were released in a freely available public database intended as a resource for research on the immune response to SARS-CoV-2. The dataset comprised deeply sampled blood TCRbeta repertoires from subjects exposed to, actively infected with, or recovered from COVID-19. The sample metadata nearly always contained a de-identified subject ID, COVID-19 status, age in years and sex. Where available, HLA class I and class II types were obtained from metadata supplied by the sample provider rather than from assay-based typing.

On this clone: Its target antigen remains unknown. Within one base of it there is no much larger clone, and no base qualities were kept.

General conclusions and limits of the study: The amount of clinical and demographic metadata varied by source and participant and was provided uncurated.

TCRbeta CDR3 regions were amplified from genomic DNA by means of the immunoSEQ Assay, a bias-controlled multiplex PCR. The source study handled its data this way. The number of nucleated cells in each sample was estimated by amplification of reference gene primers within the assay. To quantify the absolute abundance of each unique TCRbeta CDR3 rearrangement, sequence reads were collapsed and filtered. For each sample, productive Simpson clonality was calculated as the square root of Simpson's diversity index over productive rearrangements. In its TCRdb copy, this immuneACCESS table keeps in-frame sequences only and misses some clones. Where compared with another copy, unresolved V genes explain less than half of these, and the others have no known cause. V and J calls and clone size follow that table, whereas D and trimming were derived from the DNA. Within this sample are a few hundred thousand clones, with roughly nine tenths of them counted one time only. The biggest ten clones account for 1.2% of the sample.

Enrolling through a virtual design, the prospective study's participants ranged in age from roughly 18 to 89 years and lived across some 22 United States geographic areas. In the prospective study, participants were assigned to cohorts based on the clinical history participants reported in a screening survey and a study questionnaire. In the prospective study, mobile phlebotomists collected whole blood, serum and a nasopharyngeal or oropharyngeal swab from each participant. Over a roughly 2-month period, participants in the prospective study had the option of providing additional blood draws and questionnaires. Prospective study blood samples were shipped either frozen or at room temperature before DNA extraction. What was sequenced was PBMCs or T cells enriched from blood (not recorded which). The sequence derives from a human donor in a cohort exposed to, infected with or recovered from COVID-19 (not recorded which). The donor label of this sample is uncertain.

The DNA is TGTGCCAGCTCAGGGGGGGCCAACAATCAGCCCCAGCATTTT. Translated, this gives CASSGGANNQPQHF. The chain is encoded by TRBV18 joined to TRBJ1-5; the D gene is perhaps TRBD1, on 6 matching bases. A distance of 11 bases separates the germline ends of V and J, which lose 5 bases and 3 bases respectively. Based on the germline V gene, the CDR1 and CDR2 sequences are KGHSH and LQKENI. From its cysteine to its phenylalanine, the CDR3 spans 14 amino acids. Only the CDR3 portion is preserved as DNA: 42 bases, with reading frame beginning at the first base.